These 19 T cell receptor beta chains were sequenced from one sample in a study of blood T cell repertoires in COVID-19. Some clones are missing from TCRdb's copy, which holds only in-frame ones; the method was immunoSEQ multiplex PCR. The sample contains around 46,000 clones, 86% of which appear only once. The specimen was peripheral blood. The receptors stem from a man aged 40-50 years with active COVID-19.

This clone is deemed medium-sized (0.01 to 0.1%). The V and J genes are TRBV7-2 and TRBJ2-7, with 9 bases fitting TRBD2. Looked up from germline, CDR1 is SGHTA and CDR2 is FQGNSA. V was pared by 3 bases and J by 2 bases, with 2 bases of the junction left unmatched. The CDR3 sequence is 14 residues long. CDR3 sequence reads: CASSFLAGPYEQYF. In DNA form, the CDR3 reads TGTGCCAGCAGCTTTCTAGCGGGGCCCTACGAGCAGTACTTC.

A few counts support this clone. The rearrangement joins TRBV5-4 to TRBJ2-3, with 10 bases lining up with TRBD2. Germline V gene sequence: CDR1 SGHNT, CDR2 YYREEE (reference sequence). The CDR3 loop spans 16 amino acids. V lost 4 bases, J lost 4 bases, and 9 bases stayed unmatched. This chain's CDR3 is CASSGPTSGIADTQYF. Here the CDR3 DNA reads TGTGCCAGCAGCGGGCCCACTAGCGGGATCGCAGATACGCAGTATTTT.

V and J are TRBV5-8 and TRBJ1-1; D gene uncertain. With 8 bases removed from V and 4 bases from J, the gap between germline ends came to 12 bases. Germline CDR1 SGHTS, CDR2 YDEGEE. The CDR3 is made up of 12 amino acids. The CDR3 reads CASLPGITEAFF. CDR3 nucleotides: TGTGCCAGTCTTCCGGGGATCACTGAAGCTTTCTTT.

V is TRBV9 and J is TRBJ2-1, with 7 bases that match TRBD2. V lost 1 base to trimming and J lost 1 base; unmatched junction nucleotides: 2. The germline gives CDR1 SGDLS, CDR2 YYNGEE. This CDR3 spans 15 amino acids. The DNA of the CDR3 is TGTGCCAGCAGCGTACTAGCGGCGTCCTACAATGAGCAGTTCTTC. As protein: CASSVLAASYNEQFF.

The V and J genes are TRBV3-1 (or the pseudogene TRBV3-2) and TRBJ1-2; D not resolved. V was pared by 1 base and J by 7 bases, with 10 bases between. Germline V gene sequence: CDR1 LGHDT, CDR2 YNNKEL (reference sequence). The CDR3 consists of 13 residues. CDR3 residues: CASSQGKKSGYTF. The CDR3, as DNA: TGTGCCAGCAGCCAAGGTAAGAAGAGTGGCTACACCTTC.

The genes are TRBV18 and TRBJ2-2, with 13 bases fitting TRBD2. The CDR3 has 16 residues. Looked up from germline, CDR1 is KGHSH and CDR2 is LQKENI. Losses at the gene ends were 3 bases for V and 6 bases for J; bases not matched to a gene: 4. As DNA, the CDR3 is TGTGCCAGCTCACCCGGACTAGCGGGAGCGGCCGGGGAGCTGTTTTTT. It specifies CASSPGLAGAAGELFF.

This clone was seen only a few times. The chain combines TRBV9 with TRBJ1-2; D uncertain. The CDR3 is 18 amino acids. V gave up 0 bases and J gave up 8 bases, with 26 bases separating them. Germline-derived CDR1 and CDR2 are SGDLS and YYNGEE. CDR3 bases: TGTGCCAGCAGCGTAGCTCCGGTGGGTGGAGGAAGGGTCGGCGGCTACACCTTC. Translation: CASSVAPVGGGRVGGYTF.

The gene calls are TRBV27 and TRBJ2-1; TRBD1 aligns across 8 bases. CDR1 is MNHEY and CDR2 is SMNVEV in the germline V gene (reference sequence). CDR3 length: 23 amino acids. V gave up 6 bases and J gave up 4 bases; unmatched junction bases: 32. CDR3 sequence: CASSRPTDFRGQARDGPYNEQFF. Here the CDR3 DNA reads TGTGCCAGCAGCAGACCTACCGATTTTAGGGGACAGGCACGGGACGGGCCATACAATGAGCAGTTCTTC.

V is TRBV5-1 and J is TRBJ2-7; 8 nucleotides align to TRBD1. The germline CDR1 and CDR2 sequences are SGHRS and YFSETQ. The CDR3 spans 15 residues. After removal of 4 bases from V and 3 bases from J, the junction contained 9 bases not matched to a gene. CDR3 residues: CASSQGQGYYYEQYF. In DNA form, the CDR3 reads TGCGCCAGCAGCCAAGGACAGGGTTATTACTACGAGCAGTACTTC.

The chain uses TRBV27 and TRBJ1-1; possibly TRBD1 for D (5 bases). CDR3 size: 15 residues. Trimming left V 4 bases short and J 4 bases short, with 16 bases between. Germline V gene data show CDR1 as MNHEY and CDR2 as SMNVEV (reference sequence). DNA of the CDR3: TGTGCCAGCAGTTATCAGGGAAAGGTGAGCACTGAAGCTTTCTTT. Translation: CASSYQGKVSTEAFF.

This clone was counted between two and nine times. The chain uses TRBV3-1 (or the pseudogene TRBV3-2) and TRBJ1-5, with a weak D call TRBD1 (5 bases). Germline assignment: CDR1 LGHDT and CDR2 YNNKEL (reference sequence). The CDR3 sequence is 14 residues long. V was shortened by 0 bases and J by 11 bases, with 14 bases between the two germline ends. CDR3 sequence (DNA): TGTGCCAGCAGCCAAGATCTGGGGGGTCGGGCCCAGCATTTT. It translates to CASSQDLGGRAQHF.

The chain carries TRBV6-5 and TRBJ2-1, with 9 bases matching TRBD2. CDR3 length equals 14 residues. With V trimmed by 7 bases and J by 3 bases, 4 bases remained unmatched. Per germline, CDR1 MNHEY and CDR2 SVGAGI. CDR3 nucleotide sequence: TGTGCCAGCACCGGCGGGAGGGACTACAATGAGCAGTTCTTC. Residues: CASTGGRDYNEQFF.

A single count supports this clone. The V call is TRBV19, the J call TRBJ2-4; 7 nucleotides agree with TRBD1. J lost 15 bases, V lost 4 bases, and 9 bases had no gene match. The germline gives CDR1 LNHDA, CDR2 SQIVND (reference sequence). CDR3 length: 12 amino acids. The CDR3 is CASSTRQGPWYF. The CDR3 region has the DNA TGTGCCAGTAGTACGAGACAGGGTCCCTGGTACTTC.

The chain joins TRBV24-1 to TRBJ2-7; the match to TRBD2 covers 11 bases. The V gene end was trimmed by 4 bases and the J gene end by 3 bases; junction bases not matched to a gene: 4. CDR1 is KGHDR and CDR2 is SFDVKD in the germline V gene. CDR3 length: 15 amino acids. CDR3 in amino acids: CATSDSTSGNYEQYF. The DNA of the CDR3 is TGTGCCACCAGTGACTCGACTAGCGGGAACTACGAGCAGTACTTC.

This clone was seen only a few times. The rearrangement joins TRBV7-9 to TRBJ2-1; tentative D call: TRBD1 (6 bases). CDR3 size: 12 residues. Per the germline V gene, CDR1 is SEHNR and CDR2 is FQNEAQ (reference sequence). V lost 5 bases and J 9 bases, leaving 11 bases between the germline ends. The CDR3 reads CASSQRGGEQFF. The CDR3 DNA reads TGTGCCAGCAGCCAGCGAGGGGGTGAGCAGTTCTTC. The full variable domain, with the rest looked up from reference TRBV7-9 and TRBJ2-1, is DTGVSQNPRHKITKRGQNVTFRCDPISEHNRLYWYRQTLGQGPEFLTYFQNEAQLEKSRLLSDRFSAERPKGSFSTLEIQRTEQGDSAMYLCASSQRGGEQFFGPGTRLTVL.

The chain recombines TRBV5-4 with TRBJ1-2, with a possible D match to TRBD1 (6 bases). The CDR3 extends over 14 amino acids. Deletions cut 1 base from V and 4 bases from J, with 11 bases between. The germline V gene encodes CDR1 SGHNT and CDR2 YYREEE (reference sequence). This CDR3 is CASSLPDSPYGYTF. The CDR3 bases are TGTGCCAGCAGCTTGCCGGACAGCCCCTATGGCTACACCTTC. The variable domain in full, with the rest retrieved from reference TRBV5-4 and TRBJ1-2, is ETGVTQSPTHLIKTRGQQVTLRCSSQSGHNTVSWYQQALGQGPQFIFQYYREEENGRGNFPPRFSGLQFPNYSSELNVNALELDDSALYLCASSLPDSPYGYTFGSGTRLTVV.

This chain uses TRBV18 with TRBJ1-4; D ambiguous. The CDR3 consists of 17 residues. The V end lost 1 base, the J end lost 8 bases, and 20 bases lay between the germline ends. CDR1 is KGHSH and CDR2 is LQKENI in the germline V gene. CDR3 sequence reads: CASSPRGPGGPEEKLFF. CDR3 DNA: TGTGCCAGCTCACCACGCGGCCCCGGAGGGCCCGAAGAAAAACTGTTTTTT.

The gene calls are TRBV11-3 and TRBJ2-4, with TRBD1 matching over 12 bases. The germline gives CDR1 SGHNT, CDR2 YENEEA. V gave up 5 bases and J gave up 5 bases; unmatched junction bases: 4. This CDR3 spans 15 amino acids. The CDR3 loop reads CASSGTGGTQNIQYF. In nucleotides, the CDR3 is TGTGCCAGCAGCGGGACAGGGGGCACCCAAAACATTCAGTACTTC.

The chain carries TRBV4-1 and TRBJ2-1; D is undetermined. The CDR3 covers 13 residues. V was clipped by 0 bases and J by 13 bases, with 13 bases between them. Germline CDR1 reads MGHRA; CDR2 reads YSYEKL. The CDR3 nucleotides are TGCGCCAGCAGCCAAGAAACTACCGGATCACAGTTCTTC. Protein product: CASSQETTGSQFF.